This TCR beta chain emerged from a study of identifying expanded T cells in peripheral blood. V lost 1 base and J lost 3; bases outside the gene matches: 9. Germline V CDR1 and CDR2: SGHVS, FQNEAQ. The CDR3 covers 16 residues. This clone was picked up a small number of times. The protocol was immunoSEQ multiplex PCR, while the TCRdb copy is restricted to in-frame clones and leaves out a portion. Of about 94,000 clones listed, 88% were seen once; the top ten hold approximately 5%. Healthy donors had no documented immune events, such as infections, while sampled. The sequenced sample was blood. The rearrangement links TRBV7-8 to TRBJ2-7; 7 nucleotides agree with TRBD1. The TCR was taken from a person aged 18 to 75 in good health. Here the CDR3 reads CASSLDRGVGHYEQYF. DNA of the CDR3: TGTGCCAGCAGCTTAGACAGGGGAGTGGGGCACTACGAGCAGTACTTC. The full variable domain, completed using reference TRBV7-8 and TRBJ2-7, is GAGVSQSPRYKVAKRGQDVALRCDPISGHVSLFWYQQALGQGPEFLTYFQNEAQLDKSGLPSDRFFAERPEGSVSTLKIQRTQQEDSAVYLCASSLDRGVGHYEQYFGPGTRLTVT.